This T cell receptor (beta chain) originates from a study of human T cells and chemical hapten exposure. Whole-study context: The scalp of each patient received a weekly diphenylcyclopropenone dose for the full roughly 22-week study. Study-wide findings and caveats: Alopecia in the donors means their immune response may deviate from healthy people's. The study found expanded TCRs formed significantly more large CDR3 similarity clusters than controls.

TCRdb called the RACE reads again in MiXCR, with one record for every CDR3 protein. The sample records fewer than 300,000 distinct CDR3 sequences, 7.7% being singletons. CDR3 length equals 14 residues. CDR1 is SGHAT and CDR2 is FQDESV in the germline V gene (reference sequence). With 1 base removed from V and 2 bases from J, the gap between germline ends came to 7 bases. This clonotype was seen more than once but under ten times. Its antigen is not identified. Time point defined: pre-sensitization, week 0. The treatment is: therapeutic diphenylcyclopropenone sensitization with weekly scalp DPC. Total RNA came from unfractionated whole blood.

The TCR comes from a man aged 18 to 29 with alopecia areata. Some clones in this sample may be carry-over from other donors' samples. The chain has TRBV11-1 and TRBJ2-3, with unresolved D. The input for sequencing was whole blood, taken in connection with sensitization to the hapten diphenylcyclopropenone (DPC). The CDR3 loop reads CASSLGGATDTQYF. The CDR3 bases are TGTGCCAGCAGCTTAGGTGGCGCCACAGATACGCAGTATTTT.